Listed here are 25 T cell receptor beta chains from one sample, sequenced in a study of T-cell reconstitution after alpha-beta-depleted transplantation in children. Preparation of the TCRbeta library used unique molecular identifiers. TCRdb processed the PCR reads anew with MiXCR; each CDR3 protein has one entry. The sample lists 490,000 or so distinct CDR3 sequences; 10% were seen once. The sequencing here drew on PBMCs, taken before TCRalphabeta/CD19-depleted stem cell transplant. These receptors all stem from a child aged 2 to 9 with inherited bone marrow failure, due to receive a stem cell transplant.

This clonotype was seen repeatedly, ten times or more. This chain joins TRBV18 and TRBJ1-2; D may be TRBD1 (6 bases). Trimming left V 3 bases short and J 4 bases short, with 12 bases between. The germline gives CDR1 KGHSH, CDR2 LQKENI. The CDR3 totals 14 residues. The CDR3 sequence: CASSPETGVYGYTF. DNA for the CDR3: TGTGCCAGCTCACCCGAGACAGGAGTCTATGGCTACACCTTC.

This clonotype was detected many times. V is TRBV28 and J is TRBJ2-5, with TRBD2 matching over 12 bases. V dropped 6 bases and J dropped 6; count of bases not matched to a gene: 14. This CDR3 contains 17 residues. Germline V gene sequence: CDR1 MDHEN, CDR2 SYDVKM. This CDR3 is CASRLAGGSLPRKTQYF. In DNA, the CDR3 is TGTGCCAGCAGACTAGCGGGAGGATCGTTGCCGAGAAAGACCCAGTACTTC.

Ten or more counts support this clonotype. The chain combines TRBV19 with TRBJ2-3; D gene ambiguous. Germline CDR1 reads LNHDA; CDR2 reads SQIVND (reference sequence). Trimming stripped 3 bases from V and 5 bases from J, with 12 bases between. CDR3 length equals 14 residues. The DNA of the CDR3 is TGTGCCAGTAGTATCTCCGGCTCCGTAGATACGCAGTATTTT. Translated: CASSISGSVDTQYF. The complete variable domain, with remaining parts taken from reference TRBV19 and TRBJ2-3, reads DGGITQSPKYLFRKEGQNVTLSCEQNLNHDAMYWYRQDPGQGLRLIYYSQIVNDFQKGDIAEGYSVSREKKESFPLTVTSAQKNPTAFYLCASSISGSVDTQYFGPGTRLTVL.

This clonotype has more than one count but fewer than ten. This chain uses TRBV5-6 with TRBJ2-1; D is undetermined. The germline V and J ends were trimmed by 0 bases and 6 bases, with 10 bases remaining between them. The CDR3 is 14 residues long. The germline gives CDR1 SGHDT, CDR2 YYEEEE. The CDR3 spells CASSLVNGVNEQFF. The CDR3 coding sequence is TGTGCCAGCAGCTTGGTTAACGGTGTCAATGAGCAGTTCTTC.

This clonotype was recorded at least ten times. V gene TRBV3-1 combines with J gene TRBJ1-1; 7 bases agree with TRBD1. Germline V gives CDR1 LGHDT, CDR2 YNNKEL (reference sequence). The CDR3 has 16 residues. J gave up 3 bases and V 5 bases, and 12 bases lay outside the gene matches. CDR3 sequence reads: CASSVLGTVGYTEAFF. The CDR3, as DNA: TGTGCCAGCAGCGTTCTCGGGACAGTGGGCTACACTGAAGCTTTCTTT.

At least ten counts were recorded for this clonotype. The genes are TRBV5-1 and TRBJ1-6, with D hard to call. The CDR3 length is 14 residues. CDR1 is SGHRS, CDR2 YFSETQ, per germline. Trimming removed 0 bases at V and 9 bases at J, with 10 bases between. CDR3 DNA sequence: TGCGCCAGCAGCTTGGACGAACCGAGTTCACCCCTCCACTTT. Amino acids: CASSLDEPSSPLHF.

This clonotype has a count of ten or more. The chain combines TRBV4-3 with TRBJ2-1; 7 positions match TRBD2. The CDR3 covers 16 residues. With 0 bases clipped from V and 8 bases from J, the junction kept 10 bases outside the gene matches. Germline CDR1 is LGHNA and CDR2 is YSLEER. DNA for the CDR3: TGCGCCAGCAGCCAAGAATTTGCGGGAGCCCTCGATGAGCAGTTCTTC. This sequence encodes CASSQEFAGALDEQFF.

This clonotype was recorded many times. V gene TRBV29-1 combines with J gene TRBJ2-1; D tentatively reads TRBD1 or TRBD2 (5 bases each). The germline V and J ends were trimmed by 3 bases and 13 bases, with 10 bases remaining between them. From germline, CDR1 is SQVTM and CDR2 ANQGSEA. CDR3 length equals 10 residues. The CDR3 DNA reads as TGCAGCGTTGACCGAGGGACCCAGTTCTTC. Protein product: CSVDRGTQFF.

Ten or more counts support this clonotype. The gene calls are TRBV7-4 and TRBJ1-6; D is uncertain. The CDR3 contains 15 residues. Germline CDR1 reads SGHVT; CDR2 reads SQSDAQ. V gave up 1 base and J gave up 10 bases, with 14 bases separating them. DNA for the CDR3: TGTGCCAGCAGCTTAGTGAGGCCGCGTCGCTCACCCCTCCACTTT. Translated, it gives CASSLVRPRRSPLHF.

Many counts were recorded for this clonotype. The CDR3 sequence: CATDRGLSTDTQYF. The CDR3 nucleotides read TGTGCCACCGACAGGGGGCTTAGCACAGATACGCAGTATTTT. The V and J genes are TRBV15 and TRBJ2-3; TRBD1 agrees at 10 bases. The CDR3 consists of 14 residues. The V gene end was trimmed by 8 bases and the J gene end by 0 bases; junction bases not matched to a gene: 2. Germline loops: CDR1 LNHNV, CDR2 YYDKDF (reference sequence).

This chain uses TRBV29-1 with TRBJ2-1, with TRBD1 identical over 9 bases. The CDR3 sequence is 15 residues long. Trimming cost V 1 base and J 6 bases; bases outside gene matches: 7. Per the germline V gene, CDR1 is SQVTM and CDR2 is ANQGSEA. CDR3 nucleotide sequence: TGCAGCGTTGAAGCCCGGGACAGGGTGTCCAATGAGCAGTTCTTC. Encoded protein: CSVEARDRVSNEQFF.

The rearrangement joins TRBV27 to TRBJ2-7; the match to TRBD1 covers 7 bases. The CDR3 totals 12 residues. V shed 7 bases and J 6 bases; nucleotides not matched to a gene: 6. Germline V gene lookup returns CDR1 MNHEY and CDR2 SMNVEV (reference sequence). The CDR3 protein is CASTHRGFEQYF. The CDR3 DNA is TGTGCCAGCACCCACAGGGGCTTCGAGCAGTACTTC.

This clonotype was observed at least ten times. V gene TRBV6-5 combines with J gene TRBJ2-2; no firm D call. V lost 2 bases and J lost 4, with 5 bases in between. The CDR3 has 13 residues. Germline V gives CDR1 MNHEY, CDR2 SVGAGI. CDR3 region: CASSYGRTGELFF. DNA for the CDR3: TGTGCCAGCAGTTACGGACGCACCGGGGAGCTGTTTTTT.

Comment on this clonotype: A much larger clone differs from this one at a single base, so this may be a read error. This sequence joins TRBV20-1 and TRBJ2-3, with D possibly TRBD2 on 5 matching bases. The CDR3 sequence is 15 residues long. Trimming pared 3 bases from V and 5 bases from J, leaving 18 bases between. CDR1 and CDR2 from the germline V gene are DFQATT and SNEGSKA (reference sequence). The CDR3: CSASLTAGGIDTQYF. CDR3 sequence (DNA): TGCAGTGCTAGTCTGACGGCGGGCGGCATAGATACGCAGTATTTT.

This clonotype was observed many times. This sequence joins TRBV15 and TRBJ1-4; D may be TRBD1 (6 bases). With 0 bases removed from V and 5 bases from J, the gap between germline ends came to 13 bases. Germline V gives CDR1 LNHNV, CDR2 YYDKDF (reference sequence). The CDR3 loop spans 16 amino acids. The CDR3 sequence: CATSRDREGENEKLFF. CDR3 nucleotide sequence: TGTGCCACCAGCAGAGATCGCGAGGGGGAGAATGAAAAACTGTTTTTT.

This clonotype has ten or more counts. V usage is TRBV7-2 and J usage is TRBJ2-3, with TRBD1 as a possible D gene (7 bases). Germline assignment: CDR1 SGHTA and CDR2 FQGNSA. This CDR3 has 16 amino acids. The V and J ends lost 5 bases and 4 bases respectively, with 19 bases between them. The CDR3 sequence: CASSQGGYGGPDTQYF. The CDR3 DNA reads TGTGCCAGCAGCCAGGGGGGCTATGGGGGGCCAGATACGCAGTATTTT.

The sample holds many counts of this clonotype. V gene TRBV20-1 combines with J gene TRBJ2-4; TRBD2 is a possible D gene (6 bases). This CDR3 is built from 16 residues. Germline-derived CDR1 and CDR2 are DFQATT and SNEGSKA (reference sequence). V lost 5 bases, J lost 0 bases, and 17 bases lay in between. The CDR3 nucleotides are TGCAGTGCTCCGCCGGCGGGGCTTTTAGCCAAAAACATTCAGTACTTC. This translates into CSAPPAGLLAKNIQYF.

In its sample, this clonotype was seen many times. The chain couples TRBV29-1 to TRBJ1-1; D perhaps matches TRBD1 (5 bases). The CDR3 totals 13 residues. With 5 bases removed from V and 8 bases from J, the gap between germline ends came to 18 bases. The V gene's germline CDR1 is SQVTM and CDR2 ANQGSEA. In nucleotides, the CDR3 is TGCAGCGTTTGGAGGGGACCGGATCCCGAAGCTTTCTTT. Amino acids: CSVWRGPDPEAFF.

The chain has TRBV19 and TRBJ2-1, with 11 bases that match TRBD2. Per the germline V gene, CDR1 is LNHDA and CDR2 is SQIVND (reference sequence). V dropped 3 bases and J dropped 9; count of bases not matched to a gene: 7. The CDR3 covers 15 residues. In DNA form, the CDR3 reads TGTGCCAGTAGTATCCTAGCGGGAGGCCCCCCTGAGCAGTTCTTC. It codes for CASSILAGGPPEQFF.

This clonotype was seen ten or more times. The CDR3 bases are TGTGCCAGCATCTCCGGGACATCCACGCAGCAGTACTTC. Amino acids: CASISGTSTQQYF. The rearrangement joins TRBV6-1 to TRBJ2-7, with TRBD1 as a possible D gene (6 bases). The CDR3 extends over 13 amino acids. Germline V gene data show CDR1 as MNHNS and CDR2 as SASEGT. The germline V and J ends were trimmed by 7 bases and 8 bases, with 18 bases remaining between them.

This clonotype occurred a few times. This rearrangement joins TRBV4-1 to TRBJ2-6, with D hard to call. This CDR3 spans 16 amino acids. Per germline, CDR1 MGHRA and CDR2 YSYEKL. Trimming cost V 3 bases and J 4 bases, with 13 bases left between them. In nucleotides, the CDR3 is TGCGCCAGCAGCCAGTTTCAGCGAGCCGGGGCCAACGTCCTGACTTTC. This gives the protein CASSQFQRAGANVLTF.

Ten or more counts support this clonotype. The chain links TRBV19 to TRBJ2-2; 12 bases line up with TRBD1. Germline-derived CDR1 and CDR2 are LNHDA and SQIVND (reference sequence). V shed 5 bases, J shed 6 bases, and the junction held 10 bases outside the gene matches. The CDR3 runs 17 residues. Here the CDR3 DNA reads TGTGCCAGTAGTTCCCTACCGGGACAGGGGGCCGCCGGGGAGCTGTTTTTT. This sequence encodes CASSSLPGQGAAGELFF.

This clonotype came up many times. The CDR3 nucleotides are TGTGCCAGTAGTATAGTGCAGGGGGGCGGCGAGACCCAGTACTTC. The encoded protein is CASSIVQGGGETQYF. The V and J genes are TRBV19 and TRBJ2-5; D perhaps matches TRBD1 (7 bases). V was clipped by 1 base and J by 5 bases, with 14 bases between them. Germline-derived CDR1 and CDR2 are LNHDA and SQIVND (reference sequence). The CDR3 runs 15 residues.

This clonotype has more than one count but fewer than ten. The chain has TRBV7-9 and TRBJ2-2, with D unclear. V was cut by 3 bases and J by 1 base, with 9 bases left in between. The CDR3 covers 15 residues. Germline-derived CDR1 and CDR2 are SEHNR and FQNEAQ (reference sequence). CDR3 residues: CASSLTRENTGELFF. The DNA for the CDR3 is TGTGCCAGCAGCTTGACAAGGGAGAACACCGGGGAGCTGTTTTTT.

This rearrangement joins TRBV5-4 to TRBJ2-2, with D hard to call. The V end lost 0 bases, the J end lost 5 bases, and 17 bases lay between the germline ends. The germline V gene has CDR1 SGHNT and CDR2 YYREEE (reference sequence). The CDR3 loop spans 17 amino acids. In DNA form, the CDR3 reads TGTGCCAGCAGCTTGGAAGTTGGGCTAATCCCAACCGGGGAGCTGTTTTTT. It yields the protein CASSLEVGLIPTGELFF.